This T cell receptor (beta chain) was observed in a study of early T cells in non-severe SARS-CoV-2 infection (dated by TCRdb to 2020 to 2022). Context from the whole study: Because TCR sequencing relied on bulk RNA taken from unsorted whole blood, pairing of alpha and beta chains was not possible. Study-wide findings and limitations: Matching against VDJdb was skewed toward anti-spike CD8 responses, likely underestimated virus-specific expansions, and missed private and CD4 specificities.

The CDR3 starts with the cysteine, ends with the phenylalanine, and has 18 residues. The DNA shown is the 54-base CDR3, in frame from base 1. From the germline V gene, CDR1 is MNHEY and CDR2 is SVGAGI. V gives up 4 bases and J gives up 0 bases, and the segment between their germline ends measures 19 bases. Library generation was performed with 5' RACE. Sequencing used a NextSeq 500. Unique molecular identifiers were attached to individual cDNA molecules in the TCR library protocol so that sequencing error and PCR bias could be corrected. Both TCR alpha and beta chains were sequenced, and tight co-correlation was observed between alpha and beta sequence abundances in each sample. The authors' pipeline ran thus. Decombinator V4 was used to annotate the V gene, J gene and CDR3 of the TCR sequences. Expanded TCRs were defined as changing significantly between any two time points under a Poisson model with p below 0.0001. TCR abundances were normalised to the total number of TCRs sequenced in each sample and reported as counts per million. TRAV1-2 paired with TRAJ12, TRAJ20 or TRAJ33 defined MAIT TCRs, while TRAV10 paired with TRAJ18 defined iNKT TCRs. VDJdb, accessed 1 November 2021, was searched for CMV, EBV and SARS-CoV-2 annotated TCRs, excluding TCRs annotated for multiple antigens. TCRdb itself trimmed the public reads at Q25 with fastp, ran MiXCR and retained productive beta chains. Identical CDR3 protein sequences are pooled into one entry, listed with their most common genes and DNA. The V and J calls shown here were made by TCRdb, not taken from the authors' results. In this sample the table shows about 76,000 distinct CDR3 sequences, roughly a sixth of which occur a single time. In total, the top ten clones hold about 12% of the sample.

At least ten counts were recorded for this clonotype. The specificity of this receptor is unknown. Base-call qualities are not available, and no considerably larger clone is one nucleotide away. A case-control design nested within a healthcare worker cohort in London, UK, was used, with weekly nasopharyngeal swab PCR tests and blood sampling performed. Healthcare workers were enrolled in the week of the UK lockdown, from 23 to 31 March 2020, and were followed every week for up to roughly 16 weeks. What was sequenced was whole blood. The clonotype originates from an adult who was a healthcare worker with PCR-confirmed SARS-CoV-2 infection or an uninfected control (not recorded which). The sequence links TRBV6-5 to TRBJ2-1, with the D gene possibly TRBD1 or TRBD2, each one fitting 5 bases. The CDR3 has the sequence CASSSAPGTSSSYNEQFF. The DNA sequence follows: TGTGCCAGCAGTTCCGCCCCGGGGACCTCGAGCTCCTACAATGAGCAGTTCTTC.